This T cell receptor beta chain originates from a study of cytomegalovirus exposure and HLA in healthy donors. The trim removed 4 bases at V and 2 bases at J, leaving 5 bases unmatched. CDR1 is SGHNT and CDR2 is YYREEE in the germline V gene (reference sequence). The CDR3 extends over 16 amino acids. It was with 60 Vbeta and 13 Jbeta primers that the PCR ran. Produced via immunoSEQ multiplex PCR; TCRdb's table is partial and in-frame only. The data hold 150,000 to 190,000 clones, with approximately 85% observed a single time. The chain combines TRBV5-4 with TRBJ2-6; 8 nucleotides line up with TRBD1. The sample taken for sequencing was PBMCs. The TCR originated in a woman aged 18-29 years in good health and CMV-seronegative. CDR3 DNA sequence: TGTGCCAGCAGCCCGACAGGGGAGGCTGGGGCCAACGTCCTGACTTTC. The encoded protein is CASSPTGEAGANVLTF.